This record looks at one T cell receptor (beta chain) sequence and its context. This sample was taken from a study of T cell responses to AZD1222 COVID-19 vaccine. Between the trimmed V and J ends, which lost 2 bases and 0 bases, there was a span of 14 bases. This CDR3 region has 16 residues. Germline V lookup: CDR1 MNHNS, CDR2 SASEGT. Produced via immunoSEQ multiplex PCR; TCRdb's table is partial and in-frame only. This table has 65,000 to 100,000 clones, more than 70% appearing once. The input for sequencing was peripheral blood, taken 28 days after the second AZD1222 dose. The chain combines TRBV6-1 with TRBJ2-7, with a weak D call TRBD1 (6 bases). The receptor comes from an adult who received the AZD1222 COVID-19 vaccine. CDR3 coding DNA: TGTGCCAGCAGTGAACTTGTCAGGGGTGGCTCCTACGAGCAGTACTTC. Protein sequence: CASSELVRGGSYEQYF.